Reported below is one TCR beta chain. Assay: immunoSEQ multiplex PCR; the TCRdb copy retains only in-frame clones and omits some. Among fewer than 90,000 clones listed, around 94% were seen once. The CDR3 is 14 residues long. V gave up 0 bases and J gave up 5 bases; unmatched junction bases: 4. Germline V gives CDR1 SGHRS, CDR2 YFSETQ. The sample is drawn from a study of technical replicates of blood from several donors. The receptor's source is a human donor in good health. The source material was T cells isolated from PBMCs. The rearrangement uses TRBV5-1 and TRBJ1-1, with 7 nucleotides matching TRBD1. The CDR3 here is CASSLDRGQTEAFF. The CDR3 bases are TGCGCCAGCAGCTTGGATAGGGGGCAGACTGAAGCTTTCTTT.